Listed here is a single T cell receptor beta chain. Primed by a sample-barcoded 5' primer and a J-beta primer mix, a second PCR proceeded for about 6 to 11 cycles. MiXCR was run by TCRdb on the 5' RACE reads, yielding one entry per CDR3 protein. The sample yields hundreds of thousands of distinct CDR3 sequences, about 25% seen once. The data are from a study of blood T cells in healthy people across ages. Germline V gives CDR1 DFQATT, CDR2 SNEGSKA (reference sequence). The CDR3 runs 14 residues. The trim removed 1 base at V and 3 bases at J, leaving 5 bases unmatched. The same data also went into a second study, on T cells of mothers and their children. As reported in that work: Maternal samples each gave over 9.5 million TCR beta CDR3 reads, and child samples approximately 2.8 million each. None of the identified T cell clones proved to be persistent microchimeric clones.

The chain has TRBV20-1 and TRBJ2-7, with 8 bases that match TRBD2. Sequenced: blood. The sequence was obtained from a boy younger than 18 in good health. CDR3 region: CSARGVAGSYEQYF. CDR3 DNA: TGCAGTGCTAGAGGTGTAGCGGGAAGCTACGAGCAGTACTTC.